This is a list of T cell receptor beta chains from one sample in a study of blood T cell repertoires in COVID-19. Repertoires were generated with immunoSEQ multiplex PCR, while TCRdb's copy carries only in-frame clones and drops some. The sample yields hundreds of thousands of clones, 75% to 90% seen once. The sequencing sample was made of peripheral blood. These TCRs come from a young woman with active or convalescent COVID-19. Both conserved end residues are part of each CDR3. The D gene is left open where the match is weak. A clone size is listed for some rows: how often the clone was seen (once, few, many), or a class if it is expanded.

d_gene: -; j_gene: TRBJ2-3; v_gene: TRBV7-9; abundance: few; CDR3nt: TGTGCCGAAGAAAGTTCCCTAAGCACAGATACGCAGTATTTT; CDR3aa: CAEESSLSTDTQYF
d_gene: TRBD1; j_gene: TRBJ1-6; v_gene: TRBV6-5; abundance: -; CDR3nt: TGTGCCAGCAGTTACTCACCGGGACAGGGACGTTCACCCCTCCACTTT; CDR3aa: CASSYSPGQGRSPLHF
d_gene: TRBD2; j_gene: TRBJ2-3; v_gene: TRBV6-1; abundance: -; CDR3nt: TGTGCCAGCAGTGAGCTTAGCGGGGGACCGACTAGCACAGATACGCAGTATTTT; CDR3aa: CASSELSGGPTSTDTQYF
d_gene: -; j_gene: TRBJ1-5; v_gene: TRBV27; abundance: -; CDR3nt: TGTGCCAGCAGTTTAGCGGGGACGGGGCAGCCCCAGCATTTT; CDR3aa: CASSLAGTGQPQHF
d_gene: TRBD2; j_gene: TRBJ2-1; v_gene: TRBV19; abundance: -; CDR3nt: TGTGCCAGTATAGAGACTAGCGGGGGCTCCTACAATGAGCAGTTCTTC; CDR3aa: CASIETSGGSYNEQFF
d_gene: TRBD2; j_gene: TRBJ2-1; v_gene: TRBV5-4; abundance: -; CDR3nt: TGTGCCAGCAGCTTGGCTGCGGGGGGGCCCTACAATGAGCAGTTCTTC; CDR3aa: CASSLAAGGPYNEQFF
d_gene: TRBD2; j_gene: TRBJ2-5; v_gene: TRBV2; abundance: -; CDR3nt: TGTGCCAGCAGTGATCGGACTAGCCCCCAAGAGACCCAGTACTTC; CDR3aa: CASSDRTSPQETQYF
d_gene: TRBD2; j_gene: TRBJ2-3; v_gene: TRBV24-1; abundance: -; CDR3nt: TGTGCCACCAGTGCCGGGACTAGCGGGAGAGAGACGCAGTATTTT; CDR3aa: CATSAGTSGRETQYF
d_gene: TRBD2; j_gene: TRBJ2-1; v_gene: TRBV4-1; abundance: few; CDR3nt: TGCGCCAGCAGCCAAGAATTACTAGCGGGAGTAAGAACCTACAATGAGCAGTTCTTC; CDR3aa: CASSQELLAGVRTYNEQFF
d_gene: -; j_gene: TRBJ1-5; v_gene: TRBV2; abundance: -; CDR3nt: TGTGCCAGCAGCACACTACGGGCAGGGTTAATGAGCAATCAGCCCCAGCATTTT; CDR3aa: CASSTLRAGLMSNQPQHF
d_gene: TRBD2; j_gene: TRBJ2-1; v_gene: TRBV7-2; abundance: -; CDR3nt: TGTGCCAGCAGCTTAACGCTAGCGGGTGGCTACAATGAGCAGTTCTTC; CDR3aa: CASSLTLAGGYNEQFF
d_gene: TRBD2; j_gene: TRBJ2-2; v_gene: TRBV4-2; abundance: -; CDR3nt: TGTGCCAGCAGCCAGGCCCTCATAGCGGGAGCCGCCGGGGAGCTGTTTTTT; CDR3aa: CASSQALIAGAAGELFF
d_gene: TRBD1; j_gene: TRBJ2-1; v_gene: TRBV27; abundance: -; CDR3nt: TGTGCCAGCAGGACCCAAGACAGGGACCTCATCAATGAGCAGTTCTTC; CDR3aa: CASRTQDRDLINEQFF
d_gene: -; j_gene: TRBJ1-6; v_gene: TRBV13; abundance: few; CDR3nt: TGTGCCAGCAGCCTGAAGCCAGGGATTTCCTATAATTCACCCCTCCACTTT; CDR3aa: CASSLKPGISYNSPLHF
d_gene: -; j_gene: TRBJ2-7; v_gene: TRBV18; abundance: -; CDR3nt: TGTGCCAGCTCACCACCGAGGAGCAGATACGAGCAGTACTTC; CDR3aa: CASSPPRSRYEQYF
d_gene: TRBD1; j_gene: TRBJ2-5; v_gene: TRBV28; abundance: -; CDR3nt: TGTGCCAGCAGTAGATACCGGGACAGGGCGGTTGAGACCCAGTACTTC; CDR3aa: CASSRYRDRAVETQYF
d_gene: TRBD2; j_gene: TRBJ2-1; v_gene: TRBV7-2; abundance: -; CDR3nt: TGTGCCAGCAGTTCCCCCACTAGCGGGGGTTACAATGAGCAGTTCTTC; CDR3aa: CASSSPTSGGYNEQFF
d_gene: TRBD2; j_gene: TRBJ2-5; v_gene: TRBV10-2; abundance: -; CDR3nt: TGCGCCAGCAACCTAGCGGGAGTTAAAGAGACCCAGTACTTC; CDR3aa: CASNLAGVKETQYF
d_gene: TRBD1; j_gene: TRBJ1-2; v_gene: TRBV2; abundance: few; CDR3nt: TGTGCCAGCAGTCCCGACAGGGACTATGGCTACACCTTC; CDR3aa: CASSPDRDYGYTF
d_gene: -; j_gene: TRBJ1-4; v_gene: TRBV2; abundance: once; CDR3nt: TGTGCAAGGGGGGGGCCTGACGAAAAACTGTTTTTT; CDR3aa: CARGGPDEKLFF
d_gene: -; j_gene: TRBJ1-4; v_gene: TRBV27; abundance: once; CDR3nt: TGTGCCAGCAGCGACTCAAACGCGTGGGAAAAACTGTTTTTT; CDR3aa: CASSDSNAWEKLFF
d_gene: TRBD1; j_gene: TRBJ2-7; v_gene: TRBV7-8; abundance: -; CDR3nt: TGTGCCAGCAGCTTATCGGGACAGGGCGTTTACGAGCAGTACTTC; CDR3aa: CASSLSGQGVYEQYF
d_gene: TRBD2; j_gene: TRBJ2-1; v_gene: TRBV19; abundance: -; CDR3nt: TGTGCCAGTAGTAACCGACTAGCTAGCTCCTACAATGAGCAGTTCTTC; CDR3aa: CASSNRLASSYNEQFF
d_gene: TRBD1; j_gene: TRBJ1-6; v_gene: TRBV7-9; abundance: few; CDR3nt: TGTGCCAGCAGCCTTACCGGGACAGGGGATTCACCCCTCCACTTT; CDR3aa: CASSLTGTGDSPLHF
d_gene: TRBD2; j_gene: TRBJ2-1; v_gene: TRBV12-5; abundance: -; CDR3nt: TGTGCTAGTGGTTTGGTATCAAAACTAGCGGGGGACAATGAGCAGTTCTTC; CDR3aa: CASGLVSKLAGDNEQFF
d_gene: -; j_gene: TRBJ1-2; v_gene: TRBV6-5; abundance: once; CDR3nt: TGTGCCAGCAGACCCCTTGGGGGCTCGGACACCTTC; CDR3aa: CASRPLGGSDTF
d_gene: -; j_gene: TRBJ1-5; v_gene: TRBV30; abundance: once; CDR3nt: TGTGCCTGGAGTGTAAAGAGGGCAGGGGTGGGCAATCAGCCCCAGCATTTT; CDR3aa: CAWSVKRAGVGNQPQHF